This T cell receptor (beta chain) was profiled in a study of CXCR3-negative and CXCR3-positive naive CD8 T cells. General observations from the study: Each naive subset displayed comparably high diversity, whereas memory CD8+ cells displayed much lower diversity.

Regarding this clonotype: The antigen remains unidentified.

Through 5' RACE with UMI labels, the TRB cDNA libraries were prepared. TCRdb reprocessed the 5' RACE reads and reports one entry per CDR3 protein, with no DNA. The record lists over 35,000 distinct CDR3 sequences, of which the ten most abundant hold 2% to 2.5%. Germline V gives CDR1 MDHEN, CDR2 SYDVKM. This CDR3 contains 12 residues. The sequenced material came from naive CXCR3- CD8+ T cells from blood. Regarding subset: CD45RO-CCR7+CD27+CD95- naive CD8+ T cells lacking CXCR3 (TNR3-). This clonotype originated in a human donor in good health. Some clones in this sample may be carry-over from other donors' samples. J is TRBJ2-1 and V is TRBV28; with no DNA, the TCRdb D assignment of TRBD1 cannot be verified. The CDR3 reads CASSPLGVEQFF.